The rows below give T cell receptor beta chains drawn from one sample of a study of cytomegalovirus exposure and HLA in healthy donors. Here immunoSEQ multiplex PCR was the method, and the copy in TCRdb shows in-frame clones only, minus some. Here the sample spans 150,000 to 200,000 clones, around four fifths being singletons. The sequenced sample was PBMCs. The receptors here all came from a man in his late teens or twenties in good health and CMV-seropositive. The CDR3 runs from the conserved cysteine through the conserved F or W. A D gene is named only where the DNA matches it firmly. Only part of the rows carry a size: once, few, many, or a class if the clone is expanded.

clone size	D gene	J gene	V gene	CDR3 DNA	CDR3 protein
.	TRBD1	TRBJ1-5	TRBV18	TGTGCCAGCTCACCTTCAAGACAGGGGGCTAGCAATCAGCCCCAGCATTTT	CASSPSRQGASNQPQHF
once	.	TRBJ1-2	TRBV10-3	TGTGCCATCAGTGTTACAGGGACGGGCTACACCTTC	CAISVTGTGYTF
.	TRBD1	TRBJ2-7	TRBV6-6	TGTGCCAGCAGTTTTGGGACAGCCTACGAGCAGTACTTC	CASSFGTAYEQYF
.	TRBD1	TRBJ1-1	TRBV28	TGTGCCAGCAGTCCCGGGACAGGGTACACTGAAGCTTTCTTT	CASSPGTGYTEAFF
.	.	TRBJ2-3	TRBV27	TGTGCCAGCAGCCACCCAGGATCGGCAAGCACAGATACGCAGTATTTT	CASSHPGSASTDTQYF
.	TRBD2	TRBJ2-1	TRBV27	TGTGCCAGCAGTTTTAGGCGGGGACTAGCGGGAGGGCCGGGGAATGAGCAGTTCTTC	CASSFRRGLAGGPGNEQFF
.	TRBD2	TRBJ2-1	TRBV6-5	TGCGGCTCTCGGCGGGGGAGCTCCTACAATGAGCAGTTCTTC	CGSRRGSSYNEQFF
.	TRBD2	TRBJ2-7	TRBV5-1	TGCGCCAGCAGCGTGACTAGCGGGAACGAGCAGTACTTC	CASSVTSGNEQYF
.	.	TRBJ1-2	TRBV6-5	TGTGCCAGCAGTCCACAGGCCCTAAACTATGGCTACACCTTC	CASSPQALNYGYTF
.	.	TRBJ2-5	TRBV7-9	TGTGCCAGCAGCTCGGGGGTCGGGGAAGAGACCCAGTACTTC	CASSSGVGEETQYF
.	.	TRBJ2-1	TRBV7-9	TGTGCCAGCAGCTTAGGGGCGGGATATAACAATGAGCAGTTCTTC	CASSLGAGYNNEQFF
.	.	TRBJ2-6	TRBV21-1	TGTGCCAGCAGCGACCTACCTCGCCCTGGACACGTCAACGTCCTGACTTTC	CASSDLPRPGHVNVLTF
.	.	TRBJ1-5	TRBV29-1	TGCAGCGTTAAGACAGTGGATCAGCCCCAGCATTTT	CSVKTVDQPQHF
.	.	TRBJ1-4	TRBV6-1	TGTGCCAGCAGTGAACCATGGACAGAACAATCAACTAATGAAAAACTGTTTTTT	CASSEPWTEQSTNEKLFF
once	.	TRBJ2-1	TRBV27	TGTGCCAGCAGTTGGGCAGGGGGGCTTAATGAGCAGTTCTTC	CASSWAGGLNEQFF
.	.	TRBJ2-1	TRBV5-1	TGCGCCAGTAGACGGGGTTTTGAGCAGTTCTTC	CASRRGFEQFF
.	TRBD1	TRBJ1-5	TRBV5-1	TGCGCCAGCAGCAAGGGGACAGACCCCAATCAGCCCCAGCATTTT	CASSKGTDPNQPQHF
.	.	TRBJ2-7	TRBV6-6	TGTGCCAGCATGTTAGAGGGCCCCACCTACGAGCAGTACTTC	CASMLEGPTYEQYF
.	.	TRBJ2-6	TRBV7-9	TGTGCCAGCAGCCTTTTTAACGGACTGAGCTCTGGGGCCAACGTCCTGACTTTC	CASSLFNGLSSGANVLTF
.	TRBD1	TRBJ1-4	TRBV7-8	TGTGCCAGCAGCTTACACAGGGGGGAAAAACTGTTTTTT	CASSLHRGEKLFF
.	TRBD2	TRBJ2-5	TRBV27	TGTGCCAGGAATCCGGGACTAGCGGAAGGAGAGACCCAGTACTTC	CARNPGLAEGETQYF
.	TRBD2	TRBJ2-7	TRBV4-2	TGTGCCAGCAGCCCGGGAACCCCGGGGGGAGAGCAGTACTTC	CASSPGTPGGEQYF
.	.	TRBJ2-5	TRBV29-1	TGCAGCGTGTCCCCGGAGGGCTCCCTGCCGGAGACCCAGTACTTC	CSVSPEGSLPETQYF
once	.	TRBJ1-1	TRBV9	TGTGCCAGCAGCGGCTCGAAGGGGGTCGCCACTGAAGCTTTCTTT	CASSGSKGVATEAFF
.	.	TRBJ2-7	TRBV30	TGTGCCTTAACCGCGGGTTCCTACGAGCAGTACTTC	CALTAGSYEQYF
few	.	TRBJ2-7	TRBV18	TGTGCCAGCTCTGCCGGGACTGATACCTACGAGCAGTACTTC	CASSAGTDTYEQYF
.	.	TRBJ1-2	TRBV19	TGTGCCAGTGTAACAGGGTATGGCTACACCTTC	CASVTGYGYTF
.	TRBD1	TRBJ1-1	TRBV7-3	TGTGCCAGCAGCTCCCGGGACAGCCCGAAAGCTTTCTTT	CASSSRDSPKAFF
.	TRBD1	TRBJ1-2	TRBV5-1	TGCGCCAGCAGCTTTGACAGGGAGGATGGCTACACCTTC	CASSFDREDGYTF
few	.	TRBJ1-5	TRBV7-9	TGTGCCAGCAGCTTAGGCCAGGCCAGCAATCAGCCCCAGCATTTT	CASSLGQASNQPQHF
.	.	TRBJ1-2	TRBV4-1	TGCGCCAGCAGCCAACCTACGGGTGACTATGGCTACACCTTC	CASSQPTGDYGYTF
.	.	TRBJ2-1	TRBV6-5	TGTGCCAGCAGTTACTCGGAGTCCAATGAGCAGTTCTTC	CASSYSESNEQFF